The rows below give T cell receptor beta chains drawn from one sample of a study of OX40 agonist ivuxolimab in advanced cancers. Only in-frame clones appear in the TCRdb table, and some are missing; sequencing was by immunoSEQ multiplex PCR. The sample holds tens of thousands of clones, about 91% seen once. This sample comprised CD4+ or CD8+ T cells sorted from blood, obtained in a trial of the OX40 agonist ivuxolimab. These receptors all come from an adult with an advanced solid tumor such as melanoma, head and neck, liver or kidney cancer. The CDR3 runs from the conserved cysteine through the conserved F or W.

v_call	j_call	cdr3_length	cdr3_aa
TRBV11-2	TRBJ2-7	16	CASSAVRGTNLDEQYF
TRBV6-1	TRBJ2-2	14	CASLKLGSTGELFF
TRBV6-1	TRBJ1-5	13	CASSGDSNQPQHF
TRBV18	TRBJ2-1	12	CASSPPGSEQFF
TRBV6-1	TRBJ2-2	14	CASSSGSWTGELFF
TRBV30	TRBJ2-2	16	CARTLAGRANTGELFF
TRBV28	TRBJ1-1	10	CASSYIQAFF
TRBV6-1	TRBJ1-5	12	CASSATSQPQHF
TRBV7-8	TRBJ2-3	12	CASRVGRDTQYF
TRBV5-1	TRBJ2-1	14	CASSDTWSYNEQFF
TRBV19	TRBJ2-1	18	CASSIDRQVYMNYNEQFF
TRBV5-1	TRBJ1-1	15	CASRQGSSTNTEAFF
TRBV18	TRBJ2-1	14	CASSPSGNPNEQFF
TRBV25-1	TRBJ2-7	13	CASRGTGPYEQYF
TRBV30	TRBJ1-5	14	CAWSRHPSNQPQHF
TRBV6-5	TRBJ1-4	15	CASSYSYQGDEKLFF
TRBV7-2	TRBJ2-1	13	CASSPQGINEQFF
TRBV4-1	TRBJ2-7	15	CASSLVTSGKYGQYF
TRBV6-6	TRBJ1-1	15	CASLSPEGRGTEAFF
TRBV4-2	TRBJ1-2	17	CASSQAGVSGTGYGYTF
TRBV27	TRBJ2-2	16	CASSLKGAVGTGELFF
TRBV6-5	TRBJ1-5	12	CASSSLKGPQHF
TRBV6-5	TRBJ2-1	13	CASSRTFGDEQFF
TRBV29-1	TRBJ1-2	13	CSVAELANYGYTF
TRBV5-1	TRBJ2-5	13	CASSPGQKETQYF
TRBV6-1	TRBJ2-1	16	CASSEEGRGVYNEQFF
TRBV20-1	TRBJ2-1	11	CSILRRDEQFF
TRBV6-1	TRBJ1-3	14	CASSELQPGNTIYF
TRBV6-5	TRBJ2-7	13	CASRTTLGSEQYF
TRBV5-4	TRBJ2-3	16	CASSGGTSGRTDTQYF
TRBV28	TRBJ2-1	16	CASSPPGLAVHNEQFF
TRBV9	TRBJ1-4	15	CASSVGIQGTEKLFF
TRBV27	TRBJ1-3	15	CASSSLGAGGNTIYF
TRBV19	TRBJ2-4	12	CASSNRLDIQYF
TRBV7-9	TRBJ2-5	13	CASSLYSGETQYF
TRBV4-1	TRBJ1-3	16	CASSPGQGRTGNTIYF
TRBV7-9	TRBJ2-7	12	CASSWGLGEQYF